This passage covers 13 T cell receptor beta chains from one sample sequenced in a study of T cell repertoires in cytomegalovirus infection. What these receptors recognize is not known. TCRdb ran MiXCR on the reads and lists one entry per CDR3 protein. In the table there are fewer than 900,000 distinct CDR3 sequences, under 35% of which are singletons. The sample in question was cultured CD8+ T cells from PBMCs, obtained from culture after CMV antigen stimulation. The source of these receptors is a human donor in good health (CMV status not recorded). Some clones in this sample may be carry-over from other donors' samples.

This clonotype has at least ten counts. V usage is TRBV7-8 and J usage is TRBJ2-5, with 7 bases lining up with TRBD2. Per the germline V gene, CDR1 is SGHVS and CDR2 is FQNEAQ. J lost 2 bases, V lost 4 bases, and 10 bases had no gene match. This CDR3 is 16 amino acids long. Here the CDR3 reads CASSSLSGVFQETQYF. The DNA of the CDR3 is TGTGCCAGCAGCTCCCTCAGCGGGGTTTTTCAAGAGACCCAGTACTTC. Drawing the rest from reference TRBV7-8 and TRBJ2-5, the complete variable domain is GAGVSQSPRYKVAKRGQDVALRCDPISGHVSLFWYQQALGQGPEFLTYFQNEAQLDKSGLPSDRFFAERPEGSVSTLKIQRTQQEDSAVYLCASSSLSGVFQETQYFGPGTRLLVL.

The rearrangement joins TRBV7-8 to TRBJ2-5, with D possibly called TRBD1 or TRBD2 (5 bases each). The CDR3 has 14 amino acids. V shed 0 bases and J shed 4 bases, with 9 bases lying between them. CDR1 and CDR2 from the germline V gene are SGHVS and FQNEAQ. This CDR3 is CASSLARGGETQYF. In DNA form, the CDR3 reads TGTGCCAGCAGCTTAGCGAGGGGCGGAGAGACCCAGTACTTC. The full variable domain, completed using reference TRBV7-8 and TRBJ2-5, is GAGVSQSPRYKVAKRGQDVALRCDPISGHVSLFWYQQALGQGPEFLTYFQNEAQLDKSGLPSDRFFAERPEGSVSTLKIQRTQQEDSAVYLCASSLARGGETQYFGPGTRLLVL.

The chain employs TRBV4-3 and TRBJ2-3; 9 bases match TRBD2. CDR3 length equals 16 residues. V gave up 0 bases and J gave up 4 bases; unmatched junction bases: 5. Germline CDR1 LGHNA, CDR2 YSLEER. This CDR3 is CASSQDPSGVADTQYF. The CDR3 bases are TGCGCCAGCAGCCAAGATCCTAGCGGGGTTGCAGATACGCAGTATTTT.

This clonotype was detected ten times or more. This rearrangement joins TRBV7-9 to TRBJ2-7, with a weak D call TRBD1 (6 bases). CDR1 SEHNR and CDR2 FQNEAQ come from the germline V gene (reference sequence). Trimming pared 5 bases from V and 7 bases from J, leaving 12 bases between. The CDR3 is 12 residues long. The CDR3 protein is CASSTGTGEQYV. The CDR3 nucleotides are TGTGCCAGCAGCACAGGTACAGGGGAGCAGTACGTC.

The gene calls are TRBV7-9 and TRBJ1-1; no firm D call. CDR3 size: 14 residues. The V gene's germline CDR1 is SEHNR and CDR2 FQNEAQ (reference sequence). Trimming took 8 bases from V and 11 from J, leaving 24 bases between them. Here the CDR3 DNA reads TGTGCCAGCGGACCTCTCTCTCTAAGTACCGTCGCTTTCTTT. Translated: CASGPLSLSTVAFF.

This rearrangement joins TRBV5-6 to TRBJ1-1; D gene uncertain. V was shortened by 2 bases and J by 3 bases, with 11 bases between the two germline ends. Germline loops: CDR1 SGHDT, CDR2 YYEEEE. The CDR3 totals 14 residues. The CDR3 loop is CASSLGFMDTEAFF. The CDR3 nucleotides read TGTGCCAGCAGCTTAGGGTTTATGGACACTGAAGCTTTCTTT.

This clonotype has more than one count but fewer than ten. The J gene is TRBJ1-2, the V gene TRBV6-4, with D possibly matching TRBD1 (5 bases). Germline-derived CDR1 and CDR2 are MRHNA and SNTAGT. The CDR3 length is 14 residues. With 2 bases removed from V and 2 bases from J, the gap between germline ends came to 9 bases. The CDR3 is CASSDHRWNYGYTF. The CDR3 DNA sequence: TGTGCCAGCAGTGACCACAGGTGGAACTATGGCTACACCTTC.

This clonotype was found many times. This chain links TRBV7-9 with TRBJ2-5, with D tentatively TRBD1 or TRBD2 (5 bases each). Germline assignment: CDR1 SEHNR and CDR2 FQNEAQ (reference sequence). Between the trimmed V and J ends, which lost 4 bases and 2 bases, there was a span of 11 bases. The CDR3 runs to 14 residues. For the CDR3, the DNA is TGTGCCAGCAGCTGGGACGGGGCACAAGAGACCCAGTACTTC. Its protein product is CASSWDGAQETQYF.

The chain uses TRBV19 and TRBJ2-1, with D unclear. The V end lost 1 base, the J end lost 4 bases, and 11 bases lay between the germline ends. The CDR3 covers 15 residues. From germline, CDR1 is LNHDA and CDR2 SQIVND (reference sequence). In DNA, the CDR3 is TGTGCCAGTAGTATAGTCGCTACCGGATACAATGAGCAGTTCTTC. Encoded protein: CASSIVATGYNEQFF.

This clonotype was seen a handful of times. V and J are TRBV10-3 and TRBJ2-3, with 7 positions matching TRBD2. Germline trimming cut 6 bases from V and 1 base from J; bases unmatched to any gene: 10. Germline V gene sequence: CDR1 ENHRY, CDR2 SYGVKD. The CDR3 has 16 residues. CDR3 region: CAIRTGLPDGTDTQYF. Here the CDR3 DNA reads TGTGCCATCAGGACGGGACTACCCGATGGCACAGATACGCAGTATTTT.

The V call is TRBV7-2, the J call TRBJ1-1; D possibly corresponds to TRBD1 (5 bases). Germline lookup yields CDR1 SGHTA and CDR2 FQGNSA. The CDR3 totals 14 residues. Trimming cost V 0 bases and J 4 bases, with 9 bases left between them. The CDR3 coding sequence is TGTGCCAGCAGCTTAGCTCATGGGGCCACTGAAGCTTTCTTT. It is translated as CASSLAHGATEAFF.

The chain uses TRBV4-1 and TRBJ2-2; TRBD1 might be the D (6 bases). This CDR3 has 15 amino acids. V lost 6 bases and J 0 bases, leaving 11 bases between the germline ends. CDR1 and CDR2 from the germline V gene are MGHRA and YSYEKL. CDR3 sequence reads: CASSPDSPNTGELFF. The CDR3, as DNA: TGCGCCAGCAGTCCGGACAGTCCGAACACCGGGGAGCTGTTTTTT.

This clonotype showed up many times. The rearrangement links TRBV5-4 to TRBJ1-1; D is perhaps TRBD1 (5 bases). The CDR3 totals 12 residues. From germline, CDR1 is SGHNT and CDR2 YYREEE (reference sequence). V dropped 6 bases and J dropped 8 bases, with 14 bases sitting between them. In nucleotides, the CDR3 is TGTGCCAGCACCCGGGGGGACGGCGAAGCTTTCTTT. This sequence encodes CASTRGDGEAFF.